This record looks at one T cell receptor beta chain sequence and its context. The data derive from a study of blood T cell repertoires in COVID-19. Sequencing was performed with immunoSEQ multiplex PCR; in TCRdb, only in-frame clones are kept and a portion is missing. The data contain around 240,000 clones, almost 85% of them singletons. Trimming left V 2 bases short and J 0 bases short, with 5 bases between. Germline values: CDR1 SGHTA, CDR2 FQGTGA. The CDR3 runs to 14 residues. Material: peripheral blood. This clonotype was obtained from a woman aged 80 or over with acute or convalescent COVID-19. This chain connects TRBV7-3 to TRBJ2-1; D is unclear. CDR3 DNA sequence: TGTGCCAGCAGCTTAGGCAGCTCCTACAATGAGCAGTTCTTC. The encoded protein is CASSLGSSYNEQFF.